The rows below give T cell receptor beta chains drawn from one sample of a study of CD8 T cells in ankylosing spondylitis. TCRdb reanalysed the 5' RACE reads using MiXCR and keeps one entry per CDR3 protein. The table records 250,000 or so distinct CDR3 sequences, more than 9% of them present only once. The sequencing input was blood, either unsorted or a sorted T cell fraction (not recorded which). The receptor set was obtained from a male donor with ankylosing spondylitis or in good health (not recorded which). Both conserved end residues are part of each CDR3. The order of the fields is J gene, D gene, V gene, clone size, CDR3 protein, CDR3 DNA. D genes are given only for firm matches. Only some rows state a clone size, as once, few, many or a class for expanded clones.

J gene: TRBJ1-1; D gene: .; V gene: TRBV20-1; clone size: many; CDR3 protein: CSARRDLANTEAFF; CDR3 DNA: TGCAGTGCTAGGAGGGATTTGGCGAACACTGAAGCTTTCTTT
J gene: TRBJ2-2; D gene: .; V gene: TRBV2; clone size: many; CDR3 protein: CASMPGQYGRNTGELFF; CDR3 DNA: TGTGCCAGCATGCCGGGGCAATACGGGAGAAACACCGGGGAGCTGTTTTTT
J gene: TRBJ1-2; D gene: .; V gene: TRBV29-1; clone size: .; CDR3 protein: CSVEVDRMDYGYTF; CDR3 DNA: TGCAGCGTTGAAGTCGACAGGATGGACTATGGCTACACCTTC
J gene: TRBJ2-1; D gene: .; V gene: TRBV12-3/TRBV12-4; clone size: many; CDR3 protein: CASTRPRDEQFF; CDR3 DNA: TGTGCCAGCACCCGGCCGAGGGATGAGCAGTTCTTC
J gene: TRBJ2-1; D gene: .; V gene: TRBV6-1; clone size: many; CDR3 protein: CASSEATGGGNEQFF; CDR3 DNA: TGTGCCAGCAGTGAAGCAACAGGGGGGGGGAATGAGCAGTTCTTC
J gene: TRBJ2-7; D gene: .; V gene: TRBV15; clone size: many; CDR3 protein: CATSRDLRTGTLF; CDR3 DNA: TGTGCCACCAGCAGAGATCTTCGAACAGGGACCCTCTTC
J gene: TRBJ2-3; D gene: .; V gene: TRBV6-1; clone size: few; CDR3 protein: CASRRALSTDTQYF; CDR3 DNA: TGTGCCAGCCGCCGGGCCCTTAGCACAGATACGCAGTATTTT
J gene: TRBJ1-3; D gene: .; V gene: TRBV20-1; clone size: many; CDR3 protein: CSAGMGPLSGNTIYF; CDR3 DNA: TGCAGTGCTGGGATGGGACCGCTCTCTGGAAACACCATATATTTT
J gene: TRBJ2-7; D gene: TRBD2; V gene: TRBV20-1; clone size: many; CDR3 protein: CSARVAGEGYEQYF; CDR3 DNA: TGCAGTGCTAGAGTAGCGGGAGAGGGGTACGAGCAGTACTTC
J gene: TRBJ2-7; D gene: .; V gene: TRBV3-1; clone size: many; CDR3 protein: CASSQESTSYEQYF; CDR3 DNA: TGTGCCAGCAGCCAAGAGTCCACGTCCTACGAGCAGTACTTC
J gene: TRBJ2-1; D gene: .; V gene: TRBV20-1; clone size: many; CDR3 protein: CSARGANYNEQFF; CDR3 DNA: TGCAGTGCTAGAGGCGCGAACTACAATGAGCAGTTCTTC
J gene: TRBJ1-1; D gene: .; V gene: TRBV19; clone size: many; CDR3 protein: CASLTGEVGSEAFF; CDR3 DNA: TGTGCCAGCTTGACGGGCGAAGTGGGCTCTGAAGCTTTCTTT
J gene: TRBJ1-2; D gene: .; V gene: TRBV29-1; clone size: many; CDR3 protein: CSVEKLGQESYTF; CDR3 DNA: TGCAGCGTTGAAAAGTTAGGGCAAGAAAGCTACACCTTC
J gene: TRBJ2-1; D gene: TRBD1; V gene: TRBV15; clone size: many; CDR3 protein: CATSRAGDRVNEQFF; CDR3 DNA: TGTGCCACCAGCAGAGCGGGGGACAGGGTCAATGAGCAGTTCTTC
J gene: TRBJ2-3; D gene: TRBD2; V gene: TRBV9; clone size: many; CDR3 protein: CASSVGAGAFTDTQYF; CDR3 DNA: TGTGCCAGCAGCGTTGGAGCGGGAGCTTTCACAGATACGCAGTATTTT
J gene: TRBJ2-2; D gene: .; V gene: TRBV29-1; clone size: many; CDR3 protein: CSVEDGRATGELFF; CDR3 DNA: TGCAGCGTTGAAGATGGGCGGGCCACCGGGGAGCTGTTTTTT
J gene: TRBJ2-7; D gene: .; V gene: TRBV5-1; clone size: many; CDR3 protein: CASSLEPGDPYEQYF; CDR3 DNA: TGCGCCAGCAGCTTGGAACCAGGGGACCCCTACGAGCAGTACTTC
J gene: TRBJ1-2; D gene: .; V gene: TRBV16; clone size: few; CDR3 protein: CASSQFFTGRDGYTF; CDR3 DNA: TGTGCCAGCAGCCAATTTTTCACAGGGAGGGATGGCTACACCTTC
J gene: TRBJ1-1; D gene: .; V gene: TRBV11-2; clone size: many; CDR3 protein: CASSLLRGKNTEAFF; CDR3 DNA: TGTGCCAGCAGCTTACTCAGGGGAAAGAACACTGAAGCTTTCTTT
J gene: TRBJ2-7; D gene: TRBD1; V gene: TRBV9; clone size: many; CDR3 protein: CASSVGRQGIHEQYF; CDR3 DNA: TGTGCCAGCAGCGTAGGTCGACAGGGTATCCACGAGCAGTACTTC
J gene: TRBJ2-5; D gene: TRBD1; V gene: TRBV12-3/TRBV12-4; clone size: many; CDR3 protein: CASSFKVEGASETQYF; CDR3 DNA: TGTGCCAGCAGTTTTAAGGTCGAGGGGGCGTCGGAGACCCAGTACTTC
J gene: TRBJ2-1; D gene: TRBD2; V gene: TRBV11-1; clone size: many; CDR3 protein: CASSSLAGPYNEQFF; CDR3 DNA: TGTGCCAGCAGTTCACTAGCGGGGCCCTACAATGAGCAGTTCTTC
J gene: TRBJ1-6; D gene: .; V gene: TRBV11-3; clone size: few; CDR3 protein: CASSLERINSPLHF; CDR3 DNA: TGTGCCAGCAGCTTGGAACGGATTAATTCACCCCTCCACTTT
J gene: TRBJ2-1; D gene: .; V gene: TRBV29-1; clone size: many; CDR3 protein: CSVSLGDNEQFF; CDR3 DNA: TGCAGCGTTAGCTTGGGAGACAATGAGCAGTTCTTC
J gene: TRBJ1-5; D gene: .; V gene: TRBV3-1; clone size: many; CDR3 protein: CASSQGQEDQPQHF; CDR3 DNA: TGTGCCAGCAGCCAAGGACAGGAGGATCAGCCCCAGCATTTT
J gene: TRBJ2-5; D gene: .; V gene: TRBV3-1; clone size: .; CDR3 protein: CASSQVEGGQYF; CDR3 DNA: TGTGCCAGCAGCCAAGTCGAGGGGGGCCAGTACTTC
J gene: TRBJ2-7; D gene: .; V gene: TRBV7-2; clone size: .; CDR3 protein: CASSPEGRAAYEQYF; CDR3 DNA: TGTGCCAGCAGCCCCGAGGGGCGCGCCGCCTACGAGCAGTACTTC
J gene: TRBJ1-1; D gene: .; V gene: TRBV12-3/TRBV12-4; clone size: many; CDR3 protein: CASSFPGRSTEAFF; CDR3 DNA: TGTGCCAGCAGTTTCCCGGGACGGTCGACGGAAGCTTTCTTT
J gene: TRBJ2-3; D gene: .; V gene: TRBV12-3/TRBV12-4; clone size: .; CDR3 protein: CASSLSTGVVTDTQYF; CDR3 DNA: TGTGCCAGCAGTTTAAGTACGGGAGTTGTCACAGATACGCAGTATTTT
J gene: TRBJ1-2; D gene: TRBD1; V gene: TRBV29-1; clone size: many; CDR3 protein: CSVERGQGAGTNYGYTF; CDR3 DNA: TGCAGCGTTGAGCGTGGACAGGGGGCAGGTACTAACTATGGCTACACCTTC
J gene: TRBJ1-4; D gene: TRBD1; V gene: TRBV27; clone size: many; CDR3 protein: CASSLGRGLEKLFF; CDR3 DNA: TGTGCCAGCAGTTTGGGCAGGGGGCTGGAAAAACTGTTTTTT
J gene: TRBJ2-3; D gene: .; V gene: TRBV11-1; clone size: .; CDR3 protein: CASSLPRGPTDTQYF; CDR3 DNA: TGTGCCAGCAGCTTACCGCGGGGGCCCACAGATACGCAGTATTTT
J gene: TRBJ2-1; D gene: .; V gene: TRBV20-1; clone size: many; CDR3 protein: CSALRTFSYNEQFF; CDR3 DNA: TGCAGTGCCCTGAGGACTTTCTCCTACAATGAGCAGTTCTTC
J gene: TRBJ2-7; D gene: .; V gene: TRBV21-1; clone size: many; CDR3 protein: CASRSGTALPYEQYF; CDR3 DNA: TGTGCCAGCAGGTCGGGGACAGCGCTACCCTACGAGCAGTACTTC
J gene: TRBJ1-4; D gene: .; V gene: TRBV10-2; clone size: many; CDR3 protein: CASSLRQSQIAMGTNEKLFF; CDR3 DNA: TGCGCCAGCAGTCTTAGACAGTCCCAAATCGCGATGGGAACTAATGAAAAACTGTTTTTT
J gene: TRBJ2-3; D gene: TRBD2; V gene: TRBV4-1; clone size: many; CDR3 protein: CASSQLRGLAVTDTQYF; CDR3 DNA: TGCGCCAGCAGCCAATTGAGGGGACTAGCGGTCACAGATACGCAGTATTTT
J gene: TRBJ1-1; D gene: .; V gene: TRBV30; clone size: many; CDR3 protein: CAWSVGGSGAEAFF; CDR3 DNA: TGTGCCTGGAGTGTCGGCGGGTCCGGAGCTGAAGCTTTCTTT
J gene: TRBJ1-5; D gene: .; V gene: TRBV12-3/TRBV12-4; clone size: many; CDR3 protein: CASSLDGELYSNQPQHF; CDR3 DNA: TGTGCCAGCAGTTTAGACGGTGAGCTTTATAGCAATCAGCCCCAGCATTTT
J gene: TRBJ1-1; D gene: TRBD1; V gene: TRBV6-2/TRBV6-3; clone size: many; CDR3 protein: CASSDHRTGGAAEAFF; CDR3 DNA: TGTGCCAGCAGCGACCATCGGACAGGGGGCGCCGCTGAAGCTTTCTTT
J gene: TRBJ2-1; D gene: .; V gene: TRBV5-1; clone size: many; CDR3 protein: CASSLGAGTSYNEQFF; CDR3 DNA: TGCGCCAGCAGCTTGGGGGCGGGAACATCCTACAATGAGCAGTTCTTC
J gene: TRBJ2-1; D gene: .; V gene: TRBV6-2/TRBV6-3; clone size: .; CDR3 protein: CASSRGVSSYNEQFF; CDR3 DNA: TGTGCCAGCAGCCGAGGGGTGAGCTCCTACAATGAGCAGTTCTTC
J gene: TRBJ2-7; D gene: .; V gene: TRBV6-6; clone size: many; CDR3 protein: CASSYGHGYEQYF; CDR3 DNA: TGTGCCAGCAGTTACGGACATGGATACGAGCAGTACTTC
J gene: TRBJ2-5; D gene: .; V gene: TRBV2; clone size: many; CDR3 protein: CASSAITQETQYF; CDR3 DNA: TGTGCCAGCAGTGCCATTACTCAAGAGACCCAGTACTTC
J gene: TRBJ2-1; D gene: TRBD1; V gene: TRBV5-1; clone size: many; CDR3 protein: CASSRGQDSYNEQFF; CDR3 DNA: TGCGCCAGCAGCCGGGGACAGGACTCCTACAATGAGCAGTTCTTC
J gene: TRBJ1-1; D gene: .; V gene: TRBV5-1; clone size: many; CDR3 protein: CASGRGGNTEAFF; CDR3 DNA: TGCGCCAGCGGGCGGGGGGGGAACACTGAAGCTTTCTTT
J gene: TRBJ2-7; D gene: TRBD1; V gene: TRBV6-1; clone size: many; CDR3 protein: CASSMQGASYEQYF; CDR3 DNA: TGTGCCAGCAGTATGCAGGGGGCTTCCTACGAGCAGTACTTC
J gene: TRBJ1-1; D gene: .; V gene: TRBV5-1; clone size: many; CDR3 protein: CASSLAPGASGTEAFF; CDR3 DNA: TGCGCCAGCAGCTTGGCCCCGGGAGCCTCGGGCACTGAAGCTTTCTTT
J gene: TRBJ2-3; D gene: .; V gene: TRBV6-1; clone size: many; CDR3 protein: CASRRRGSTDTLYF; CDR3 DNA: TGTGCCAGCAGGCGCCGGGGCTCCACAGATACGCTGTATTTT
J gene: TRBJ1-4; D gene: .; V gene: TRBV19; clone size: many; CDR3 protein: CASTHTPRGEKLFF; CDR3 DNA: TGTGCCAGTACTCACACCCCTCGCGGGGAAAAACTGTTTTTT
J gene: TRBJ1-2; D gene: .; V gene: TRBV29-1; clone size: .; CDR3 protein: CSAFVGFDGYTF; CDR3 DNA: TGCAGCGCTTTTGTAGGGTTCGATGGCTACACCTTC